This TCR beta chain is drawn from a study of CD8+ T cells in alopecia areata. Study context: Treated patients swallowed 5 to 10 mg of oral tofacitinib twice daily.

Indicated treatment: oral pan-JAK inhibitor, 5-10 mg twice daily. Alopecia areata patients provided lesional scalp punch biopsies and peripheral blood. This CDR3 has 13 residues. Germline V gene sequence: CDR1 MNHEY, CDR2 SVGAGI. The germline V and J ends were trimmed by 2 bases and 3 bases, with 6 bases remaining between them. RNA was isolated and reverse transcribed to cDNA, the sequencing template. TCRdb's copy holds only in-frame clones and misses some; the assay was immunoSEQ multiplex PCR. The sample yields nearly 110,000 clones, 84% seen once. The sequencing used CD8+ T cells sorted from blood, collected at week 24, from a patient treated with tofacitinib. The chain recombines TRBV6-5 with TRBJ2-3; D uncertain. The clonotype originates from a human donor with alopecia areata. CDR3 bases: TGTGCCAGCAGTTACGACGGGACAGATACGCAGTATTTT. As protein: CASSYDGTDTQYF.